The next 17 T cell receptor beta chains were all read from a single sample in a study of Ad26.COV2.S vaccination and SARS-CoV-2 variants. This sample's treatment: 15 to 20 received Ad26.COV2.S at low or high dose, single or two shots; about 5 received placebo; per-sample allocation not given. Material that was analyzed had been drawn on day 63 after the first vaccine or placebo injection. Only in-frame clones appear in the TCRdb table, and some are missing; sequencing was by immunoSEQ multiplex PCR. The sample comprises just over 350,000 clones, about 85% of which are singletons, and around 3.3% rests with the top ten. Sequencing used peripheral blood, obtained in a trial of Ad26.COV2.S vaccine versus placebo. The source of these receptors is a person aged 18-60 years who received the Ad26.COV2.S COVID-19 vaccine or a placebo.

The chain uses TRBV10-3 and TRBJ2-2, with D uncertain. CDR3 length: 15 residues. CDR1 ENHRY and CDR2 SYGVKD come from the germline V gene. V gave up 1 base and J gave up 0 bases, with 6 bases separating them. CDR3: CAISEWQPNTGELFF. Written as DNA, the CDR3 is TGTGCCATCAGTGAGTGGCAGCCGAACACCGGGGAGCTGTTTTTT.

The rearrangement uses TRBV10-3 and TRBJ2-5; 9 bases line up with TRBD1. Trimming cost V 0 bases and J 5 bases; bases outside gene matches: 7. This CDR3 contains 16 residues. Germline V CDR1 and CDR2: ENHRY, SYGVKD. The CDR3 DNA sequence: TGTGCCATCAGTGAGTCGACAGGGGGAATTTTGGAGACCCAGTACTTC. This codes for CAISESTGGILETQYF.

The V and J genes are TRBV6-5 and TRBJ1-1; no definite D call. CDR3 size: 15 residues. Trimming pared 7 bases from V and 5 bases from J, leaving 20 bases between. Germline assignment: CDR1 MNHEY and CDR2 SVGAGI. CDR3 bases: TGTGCCAGCACGGGAGAAGGGCCCTTTGGGACTGAAGCTTTCTTT. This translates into CASTGEGPFGTEAFF.

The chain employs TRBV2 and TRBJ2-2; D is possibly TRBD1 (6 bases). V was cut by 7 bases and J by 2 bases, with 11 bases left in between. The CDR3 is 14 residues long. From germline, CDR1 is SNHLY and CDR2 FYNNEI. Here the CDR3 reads CASMADSNTGELFF. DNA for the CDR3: TGTGCCAGCATGGCGGACAGTAACACCGGGGAGCTGTTTTTT.

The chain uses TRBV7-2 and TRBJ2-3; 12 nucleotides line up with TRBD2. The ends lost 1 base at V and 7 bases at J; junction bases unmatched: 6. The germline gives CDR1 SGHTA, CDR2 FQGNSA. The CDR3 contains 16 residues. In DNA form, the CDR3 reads TGTGCCAGCAGCTTAGGGACTAGCGGGGCCCTCCATACGCAGTATTTT. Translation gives CASSLGTSGALHTQYF.

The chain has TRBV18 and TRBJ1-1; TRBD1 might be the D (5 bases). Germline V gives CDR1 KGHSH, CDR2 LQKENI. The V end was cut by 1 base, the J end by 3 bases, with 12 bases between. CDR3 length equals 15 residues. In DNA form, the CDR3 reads TGTGCCAGCTCACCACGGGCAGGGAGGGACACTGAAGCTTTCTTT. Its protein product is CASSPRAGRDTEAFF. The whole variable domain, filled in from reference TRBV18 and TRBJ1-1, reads NAGVMQNPRHLVRRRGQEARLRCSPMKGHSHVYWYRQLPEEGLKFMVYLQKENIIDESGMPKERFSAEFPKEGPSILRIQQVVRGDSAAYFCASSPRAGRDTEAFFGQGTRLTVV.

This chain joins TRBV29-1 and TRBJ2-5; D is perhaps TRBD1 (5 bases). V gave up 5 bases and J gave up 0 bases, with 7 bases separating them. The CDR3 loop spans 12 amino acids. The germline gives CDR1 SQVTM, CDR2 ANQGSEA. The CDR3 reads CSVRQNQETQYF. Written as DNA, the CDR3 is TGCAGCGTTAGACAGAACCAAGAGACCCAGTACTTC.

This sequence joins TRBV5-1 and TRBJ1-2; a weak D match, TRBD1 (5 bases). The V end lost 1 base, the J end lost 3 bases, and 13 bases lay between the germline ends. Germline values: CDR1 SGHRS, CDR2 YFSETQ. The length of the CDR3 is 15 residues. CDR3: CASSLSRGSDYGYTF. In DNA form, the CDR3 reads TGCGCCAGCAGCTTGTCAAGGGGTAGTGACTATGGCTACACCTTC.

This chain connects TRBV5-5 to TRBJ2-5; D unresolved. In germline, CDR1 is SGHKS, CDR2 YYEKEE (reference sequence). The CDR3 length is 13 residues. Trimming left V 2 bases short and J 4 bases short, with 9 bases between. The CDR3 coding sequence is TGTGCCAGCAGCTTAGGTCCCAGAGAGACCCAGTACTTC. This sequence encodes CASSLGPRETQYF.

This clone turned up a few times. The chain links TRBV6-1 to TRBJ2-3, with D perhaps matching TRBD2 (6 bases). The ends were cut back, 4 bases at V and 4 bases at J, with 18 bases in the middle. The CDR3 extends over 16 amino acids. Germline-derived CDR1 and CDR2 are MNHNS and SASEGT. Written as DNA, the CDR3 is TGTGCCAGCAGTGCCCCCGTGGCGGGGCTCTCAGATACGCAGTATTTT. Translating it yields CASSAPVAGLSDTQYF.

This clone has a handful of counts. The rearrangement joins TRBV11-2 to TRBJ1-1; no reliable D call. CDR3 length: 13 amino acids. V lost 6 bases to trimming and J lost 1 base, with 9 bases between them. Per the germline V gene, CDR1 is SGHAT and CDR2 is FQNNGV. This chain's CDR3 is CASSPLSNTEAFF. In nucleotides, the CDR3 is TGTGCCAGCAGTCCGCTTTCGAACACTGAAGCTTTCTTT.

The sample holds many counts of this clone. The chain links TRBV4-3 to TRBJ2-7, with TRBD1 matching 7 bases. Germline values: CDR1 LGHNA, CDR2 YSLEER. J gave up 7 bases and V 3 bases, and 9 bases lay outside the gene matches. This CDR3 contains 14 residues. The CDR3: CASSHGDSRLEQYF. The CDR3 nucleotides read TGCGCCAGCAGCCATGGGGACAGCCGCTTAGAGCAGTACTTC.

DNA of the CDR3: TGTGCCAGCAGTGAACAGGGGCGGGGAGAGACCCAGTACTTC. Translated: CASSEQGRGETQYF. The rearrangement joins TRBV2 to TRBJ2-5; D assignment may be TRBD1 or TRBD2 (6 bases each). Germline V CDR1 and CDR2: SNHLY, FYNNEI. The CDR3 consists of 14 residues. Between the trimmed V and J ends, which lost 2 bases and 4 bases, there was a span of 11 bases.

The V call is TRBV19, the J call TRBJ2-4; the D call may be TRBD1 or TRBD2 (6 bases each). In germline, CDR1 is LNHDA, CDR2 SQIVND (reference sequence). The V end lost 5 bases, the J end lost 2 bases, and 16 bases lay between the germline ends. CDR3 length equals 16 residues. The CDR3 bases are TGTGCCAGTAGTTTGCAGGGGCGCGGGACCAAAAACATTCAGTACTTC. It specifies CASSLQGRGTKNIQYF.

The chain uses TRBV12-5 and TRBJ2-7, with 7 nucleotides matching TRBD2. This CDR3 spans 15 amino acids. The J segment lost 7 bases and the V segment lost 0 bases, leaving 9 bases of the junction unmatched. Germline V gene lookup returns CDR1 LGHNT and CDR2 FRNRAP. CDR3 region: CASGLVLIGGGEQYF. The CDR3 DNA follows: TGTGCTAGTGGTTTGGTACTCATCGGGGGAGGGGAGCAGTACTTC.

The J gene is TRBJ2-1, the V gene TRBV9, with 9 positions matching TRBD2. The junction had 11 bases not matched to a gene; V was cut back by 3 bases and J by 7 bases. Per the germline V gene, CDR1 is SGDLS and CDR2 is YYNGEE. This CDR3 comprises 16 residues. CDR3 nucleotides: TGTGCCAGCAGCGCGCCTAGCGGGGCTAATATTAATGAGCAGTTCTTC. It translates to CASSAPSGANINEQFF.

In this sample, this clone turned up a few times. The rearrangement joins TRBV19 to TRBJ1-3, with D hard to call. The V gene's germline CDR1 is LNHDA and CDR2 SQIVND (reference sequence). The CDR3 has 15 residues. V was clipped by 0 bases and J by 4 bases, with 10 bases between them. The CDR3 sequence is CASSIDSTTGNTIYF. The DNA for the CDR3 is TGTGCCAGTAGTATAGATAGCACCACCGGAAACACCATATATTTT.